This T cell receptor beta chain originates from a study of cytotoxic CD8 clonotypes in ibrutinib-treated CLL. General observations from the study: Shared public clonotypes were rare, and on treatment they either got smaller or stayed the same. Clonality showed a rise at ibrutinib response that reversed toward baseline at progression.

Measured with immunoSEQ multiplex PCR; TCRdb has only the in-frame clones, and not every one. Among 150,000 or so clones, roughly 88% were seen once, and the ten largest hold approximately 2%. From germline, CDR1 is SNHLY and CDR2 FYNNEI. Trimming pared 6 bases from V and 0 bases from J, leaving 9 bases between. The CDR3 runs to 14 residues. Worth noting for this clone: As yet, its antigen is unknown.

Sequencing used PBMCs, obtained after 24 months of ibrutinib treatment. This TCR came from a human donor with chronic lymphocytic leukemia. The V call is TRBV2, the J call TRBJ1-5; possible D gene TRBD1, 5 bases. The CDR3 sequence is CASRGDSSNQPQHF. The CDR3 region has the DNA TGTGCCAGCAGGGGAGACAGTAGCAATCAGCCCCAGCATTTT.